These 25 T cell receptor beta chains came from one sample sequenced in a study of CD8+CD57+ T cells in acquired aplastic anemia. Investigators profiled TCR beta VDJ and CDR3 from genomic DNA template. TCRdb re-derived calls from the reads in MiXCR, one entry per CDR3 protein. The data hold some 410,000 distinct CDR3 sequences, with approximately 70% observed a single time. Material: sorted CD4+, CD8+, or CD8+CD57+ T cells (not recorded which) from PBMCs. These receptor sequences come from a human donor in good health, serving as a control.

As regards this clonotype: The conserved closing phenylalanine or tryptophan is absent in this CDR3, likely reflecting a read error. No DNA is shown, since the ends of the CDR3 on it are uncertain; the CDR3 is the one TCRdb lists. The chain combines TRBV7-8 with TRBJ2-7; the table assigns TRBD1, which was not confirmed against the DNA. Including both end residues, the CDR3 is 13 amino acids long. From germline, CDR1 is SGHVS and CDR2 FQNEAQ. CDR3 sequence reads: CASKAGTGRTGEL.

The rearrangement uses TRBV7-2 and TRBJ2-7, with 8 bases matching TRBD1. The V gene's germline CDR1 is SGHTA and CDR2 FQGNSA. This CDR3 comprises 13 residues. With 5 bases clipped from V and 2 bases from J, the junction kept 2 bases outside the gene matches. CDR3 nucleotide sequence: TGTGCCAGCAGCACGACAGGGGCCTACGAGCAGTACTTC. This gives the protein CASSTTGAYEQYF.

The V call is TRBV12-3 or TRBV12-4, the J call TRBJ1-6; unclear D gene. The CDR3 is made up of 15 amino acids. Trimming removed 7 bases from V and 3 bases from J, with 13 bases in between. CDR3 in amino acids: CASKPVFDYNSPLHF. For the CDR3, the DNA is TGTGCCAGCAAGCCAGTGTTCGACTATAATTCACCCCTCCACTTT.

Comments on this clonotype: The germline gene is not matched at one end of the junction; a read error may be the cause. The V and J genes are TRBV9 and TRBJ2-7; D might be TRBD1 or TRBD2, each matching 5 bases. Germline V gives CDR1 SGDLS, CDR2 YYNGEE. The length of the CDR3 is 15 residues. The CDR3 sequence is CASSVYAYSRGYKFF. The CDR3 bases are TGTGCCAGCAGCGTGTACGCCTACAGTCGGGGCTACAAGTTCTTC.

A word on this clonotype: Since the CDR3 does not end with the conserved phenylalanine or tryptophan, this likely comes from a read error. The DNA is omitted, as the CDR3 cannot be located on it reliably, and the CDR3 follows TCRdb's listing. V usage is TRBV7-9 and J usage is TRBJ2-2. The germline V gene has CDR1 SEHNR and CDR2 FQNEAQ (reference sequence). The length of the CDR3 is 13 amino acids, counting both ends. CDR3 amino acids: CASSGRNTGELDL.

This clonotype was detected ten times or more. The chain is built from TRBV29-1 and TRBJ1-2, with 7 bases aligning to TRBD1. Germline lookup yields CDR1 SQVTM and CDR2 ANQGSEA. This CDR3 comprises 12 residues. V shed 4 bases and J 3 bases; nucleotides not matched to a gene: 2. The CDR3: CSVAGTDYGYTF. In nucleotides, the CDR3 is TGCAGCGTTGCTGGGACAGACTATGGCTACACCTTC.

In regard to this clonotype: A much bigger clone sits one base away, suggesting this may be a read error. The gene calls are TRBV3-1 and TRBJ1-2; 9 nucleotides align to TRBD1. Germline-derived CDR1 and CDR2 are LGHDT and YNNKEL (reference sequence). This CDR3 is 15 amino acids long. The CDR3, as DNA: TGTGCCAGCAGCCAAGTACAGGGGGCGTACTATGGCCACACCTTC. Its translation is CASSQVQGAYYGHTF.

Concerning this clonotype: Without the conserved terminal phenylalanine or tryptophan, this CDR3 likely stems from a read error. The DNA is left out, because the CDR3 cannot be placed on it with certainty; the CDR3 is given as TCRdb lists it. V usage is TRBV2 and J usage is TRBJ2-7; the table assigns TRBD2, which was not confirmed against the DNA. Ends included, the CDR3 has 15 residues. CDR1 is SNHLY and CDR2 is FYNNEI in the germline V gene. This chain's CDR3 is CASSGRRGLPGESHL.

The gene calls are TRBV6-6 and TRBJ2-1; 7 bases are shared with TRBD2. The V and J ends lost 6 bases and 3 bases, in that order; junction bases with no gene match: 17. The CDR3 covers 18 residues. Germline V CDR1 and CDR2: MNHNY, SVGAGI (reference sequence). The CDR3 loop is CASRDLSGRVASYNEQFF. The CDR3 nucleotides are TGTGCCAGCAGAGATTTGTCGGGGAGGGTAGCGAGCTACAATGAGCAGTTCTTC.

The gene calls are TRBV18 and TRBJ2-2; 9 nucleotides match TRBD2. The CDR3 is 17 residues long. V lost 3 bases to trimming and J lost 3 bases; unmatched junction nucleotides: 8. Germline CDR1 reads KGHSH; CDR2 reads LQKENI. The CDR3 loop is CASSPSAGGLDTGELFF. Written as DNA, the CDR3 is TGTGCCAGCTCACCGTCGGCGGGGGGGCTGGACACCGGGGAGCTGTTTTTT.

The chain combines TRBV2 with TRBJ1-5; 7 bases are shared with TRBD1. Trimming took 4 bases from V and 8 from J; bases not matched to a gene: 14. The CDR3 contains 16 residues. Germline CDR1 and CDR2: SNHLY and FYNNEI. CDR3 nucleotide sequence: TGTGCCAGCAGTGCCCGAATGACAGGGACATTCAAGCCCCAGCATTTT. This sequence encodes CASSARMTGTFKPQHF.

This chain links TRBV14 with TRBJ2-5; a possible D gene is TRBD2 (7 bases). The V gene lost 4 bases and the J gene lost 4 bases, with 22 bases spanning the gap. The CDR3 consists of 17 residues. Germline assignment: CDR1 SGHDN and CDR2 FVKESK. CDR3 bases: TGTGCCAGCAGCCTGGATCTAGGGGGGGAGTCATTAGAGACCCAGTACTTC. Its protein is CASSLDLGGESLETQYF.

With respect to this clonotype: Germline is not matched at one junction end, which may reflect a read error. The chain combines TRBV5-1 with TRBJ2-7, with D tentatively TRBD1 (7 bases). This CDR3 is built from 15 residues. Germline V gene data show CDR1 as SGHRS and CDR2 as YFSETQ. The CDR3 loop reads CASSSPGGLTYEQYF. The CDR3 DNA reads TGTGCCAGCAGCTCCCCAGGGGGACTGACCTACGAGCAGTACTTC.

With respect to this clonotype: No conserved phenylalanine or tryptophan ends this CDR3, so it is likely a read error. The gene calls are TRBV5-1 and TRBJ1-3, with D hard to call. Germline loops: CDR1 SGHRS, CDR2 YFSETQ. CDR3 length: 15 residues. V was trimmed by 0 bases and J by 4 bases, leaving 11 bases between them. The CDR3 bases are TGCGCCAGCAGCTTGGCGCCACGTCGGGGAAACACCATATATCTT. The encoded protein is CASSLAPRRGNTIYL.

This clonotype was seen only a few times. For the CDR3, the DNA is TGTGCCTGGAGTGTAGGGCGACAGGGATTCTACAATGAGCAGTTCTTC. Translation gives CAWSVGRQGFYNEQFF. The chain links TRBV30 to TRBJ2-1, with 7 bases aligning to TRBD1. The CDR3 is made up of 16 amino acids. Trimming cost V 0 bases and J 3 bases; bases outside gene matches: 8. Germline V lookup: CDR1 GTSNPN, CDR2 SVGIG (reference sequence).

The rearrangement uses TRBV5-1 and TRBJ1-5; no definite D call. This CDR3 is 13 amino acids long. Trimming left V 2 bases short and J 11 bases short, with 14 bases between. Per germline, CDR1 SGHRS and CDR2 YFSETQ. The CDR3 loop reads CASSFSFSASQHF. CDR3 nucleotide sequence: TGCGCCAGCAGCTTTAGTTTTTCCGCGTCCCAGCATTTT.

Concerning this clonotype itself: The CDR3 does not end in the conserved phenylalanine or tryptophan, so this is likely a read error. The limits of the CDR3 on the DNA are not certain, so only TCRdb's listed CDR3 is given. The chain carries TRBV7-9 and TRBJ1-1. The germline V gene has CDR1 SEHNR and CDR2 FQNEAQ (reference sequence). Inclusive of both ends, the CDR3 amounts to 13 amino acids. The CDR3 protein is CASSLRKPLAGLL.

This clonotype was seen repeatedly, ten times or more. The chain is built from TRBV5-8 and TRBJ2-3, with 8 bases matching TRBD2. The CDR3 contains 17 residues. V gave up 5 bases and J gave up 0 bases; unmatched junction bases: 11. Germline loops: CDR1 SGHTS, CDR2 YDEGEE. The CDR3 DNA follows: TGTGCCAGCAGGGTCGGTCTGAGCGGGGGTAGCACAGATACGCAGTATTTT. Translating gives CASRVGLSGGSTDTQYF. The full variable domain, its missing parts supplied by reference TRBV5-8 and TRBJ2-3, is EAGVTQSPTHLIKTRGQQATLRCSPISGHTSVYWYQQALGLGLQFLLWYDEGEERNRGNFPPRFSGRQFPNYSSELNVNALELEDSALYLCASRVGLSGGSTDTQYFGPGTRLTVL.

The rearrangement links TRBV20-1 to TRBJ1-1; 11 bases line up with TRBD1. CDR1 and CDR2 from the germline V gene are DFQATT and SNEGSKA (reference sequence). Trimming at V came to 5 bases and at J to 8 bases, leaving 7 bases not matched to a gene. The CDR3 runs to 13 residues. CDR3 bases: TGCAGTGCTCCGAGGACAGGGGGCTACGAAGCTTTCTTT. Protein sequence: CSAPRTGGYEAFF.

The CDR3 coding sequence is TGTGCCAGCAGCGTCACGGATAATAATTCACCCCTCCACTTT. Its translation is CASSVTDNNSPLHF. The chain links TRBV9 to TRBJ1-6; no definite D call. The length of the CDR3 is 14 residues. V was cut by 2 bases and J by 5 bases, with 8 bases left in between. Germline loops: CDR1 SGDLS, CDR2 YYNGEE.

This clonotype was recorded at least ten times. This chain connects TRBV20-1 to TRBJ2-1; 9 positions match TRBD1. The V and J ends lost 4 bases and 4 bases, in that order; junction bases with no gene match: 8. The CDR3 covers 15 residues. CDR1 is DFQATT and CDR2 is SNEGSKA in the germline V gene (reference sequence). The CDR3 DNA reads TGCAGTGCTACCACCGGGACAGGGAATTACAATGAGCAGTTCTTC. Translated, it gives CSATTGTGNYNEQFF.

The chain uses TRBV7-9 and TRBJ1-1; D is ambiguous. Germline CDR1 reads SEHNR; CDR2 reads FQNEAQ (reference sequence). The CDR3 is 18 residues long. Between the trimmed V and J ends, which lost 5 bases and 0 bases, there was a span of 22 bases. The DNA of the CDR3 is TGTGCCAGCAGCCGCATTTTGACGGTCAAGTCGTTGAACACTGAAGCTTTCTTT. The encoded protein is CASSRILTVKSLNTEAFF. The complete variable domain, with remaining parts taken from reference TRBV7-9 and TRBJ1-1, reads DTGVSQNPRHKITKRGQNVTFRCDPISEHNRLYWYRQTLGQGPEFLTYFQNEAQLEKSRLLSDRFSAERPKGSFSTLEIQRTEQGDSAMYLCASSRILTVKSLNTEAFFGQGTRLTVV.

The V gene is TRBV20-1, the J gene TRBJ1-2, with no clear D. Looked up from germline, CDR1 is DFQATT and CDR2 is SNEGSKA (reference sequence). This CDR3 has 12 amino acids. CDR3 nucleotide sequence: TGCAGCGTTAAATCGGGAGGAGATGGCTACACCTTC. The encoded protein is CSVKSGGDGYTF.

The chain recombines TRBV15 with TRBJ1-1; D gene uncertain. Trimming shortened V by 4 bases and J by 2 bases, and 14 bases separated the two germline ends. The CDR3 loop spans 15 amino acids. Per germline, CDR1 LNHNV and CDR2 YYDKDF (reference sequence). CDR3 DNA sequence: TGTGCCACCAGCACCAGACCGGGCCCTAACACTGAAGCTTTCTTT. Translation: CATSTRPGPNTEAFF.

This clonotype was counted once. V usage is TRBV7-3 and J usage is TRBJ1-3; D remains unclear. This CDR3 region has 13 residues. The germline V and J ends were trimmed by 5 bases and 12 bases, with 17 bases remaining between them. Germline CDR1 and CDR2: SGHTA and FQGTGA. The CDR3 DNA sequence: TGTGCCAGCAGCCTTGTATTGGAAAACGGCATATATTTT. Translating gives CASSLVLENGIYF.